The 20 T cell receptor beta chains below were found in one sample sequenced in a study of cytomegalovirus exposure and HLA in healthy donors. Profiling relied on immunoSEQ multiplex PCR, and the TCRdb table lists in-frame clones only, not all of them. Of fewer than 200,000 clones listed, about 89% are singletons. The sequenced sample consisted of PBMCs. These receptors came from a woman aged 18-29 years in good health and CMV-seropositive.

As for this clone: One end of the junction varies from germline; a read error may be responsible. V and J are TRBV7-7 and TRBJ2-7; D is undetermined. Germline CDR1 and CDR2: SSHAT and FNYEAQ (reference sequence). This CDR3 contains 14 residues. CDR3 region: CASSSPVAHPCRCF. The CDR3 DNA follows: TGTGCCAGCAGCTCCCCAGTTGCTCACCCCTGTCGATGCTTC.

This chain uses TRBV5-6 with TRBJ2-1; D gene ambiguous. The CDR3 is made up of 17 amino acids. V lost 0 bases and J 0 bases, leaving 13 bases between the germline ends. Germline assignment: CDR1 SGHDT and CDR2 YYEEEE. Here the CDR3 DNA reads TGTGCCAGCAGCTTGGTGGGTAGCAGAAACTCCTACAATGAGCAGTTCTTC. Its translation: CASSLVGSRNSYNEQFF.

The chain combines TRBV2 with TRBJ2-1, with 7 bases that match TRBD1. Trimming at V came to 4 bases and at J to 5 bases, leaving 5 bases not matched to a gene. The germline V gene encodes CDR1 SNHLY and CDR2 FYNNEI. The CDR3 is 14 residues long. In nucleotides, the CDR3 is TGTGCCAGCAGTGTACAGGGGAGCGACAATGAGCAGTTCTTC. Protein: CASSVQGSDNEQFF.

This chain links TRBV11-2 with TRBJ2-1; 14 bases line up with TRBD2. Trimming took 5 bases from V and 0 from J; bases not matched to a gene: 6. Germline V gene data show CDR1 as SGHAT and CDR2 as FQNNGV. This CDR3 is built from 18 residues. The CDR3 loop reads CASSLWTSGRSSYNEQFF. The CDR3 bases are TGTGCCAGCAGCCTGTGGACTAGCGGGAGGAGCTCCTACAATGAGCAGTTCTTC.

The chain joins TRBV25-1 to TRBJ1-3; the D gene is possibly TRBD1 (6 bases). Germline CDR1 MGHDK, CDR2 SYGVNS. This CDR3 contains 17 residues. The V end was cut by 4 bases, the J end by 1 base, with 17 bases between. The CDR3 here is CASSALVTGISGNTIYF. The CDR3, as DNA: TGTGCCAGCAGTGCCCTAGTGACAGGTATATCTGGAAACACCATATATTTT.

This clone was seen only a few times. This rearrangement joins TRBV14 to TRBJ2-7, with D possibly being TRBD1 (6 bases). The ends were cut back, 4 bases at V and 4 bases at J, with 11 bases in the middle. The CDR3 loop spans 13 amino acids. Germline V gene lookup returns CDR1 SGHDN and CDR2 FVKESK. CDR3 DNA sequence: TGTGCCAGCAGCCTCACAGGGAATTACGAGCAGTACTTC. It codes for CASSLTGNYEQYF.

The chain joins TRBV7-6 to TRBJ2-1; 12 bases fit TRBD2. The CDR3 has 18 amino acids. Germline V gives CDR1 SGHVS, CDR2 FNYEAQ. With 0 bases clipped from V and 2 bases from J, the junction kept 5 bases outside the gene matches. The CDR3, as DNA: TGTGCCAGCAGCTTAGCACCGGGACTAGCGGGTGCCTACAATGAGCAGTTCTTC. This codes for CASSLAPGLAGAYNEQFF.

The chain combines TRBV7-9 with TRBJ2-1; 7 bases fit TRBD1. The germline V gene has CDR1 SEHNR and CDR2 FQNEAQ (reference sequence). The ends lost 4 bases at V and 4 bases at J; junction bases unmatched: 10. CDR3 length: 16 residues. This CDR3 is CASSSTRQGTYNEQFF. DNA for the CDR3: TGTGCCAGCAGCTCCACTCGACAGGGTACGTACAATGAGCAGTTCTTC.

This sequence joins TRBV19 and TRBJ2-7; 9 positions agree with TRBD2. V trimming: 4 bases; J trimming: 8 bases; junction bases outside the gene matches: 12. CDR1 is LNHDA and CDR2 is SQIVND in the germline V gene (reference sequence). The CDR3 loop spans 15 amino acids. The CDR3 region is CASSRRTSEESKQYF. CDR3 nucleotide sequence: TGTGCCAGTAGTAGGCGGACTAGCGAGGAGTCAAAGCAGTACTTC. The whole variable domain, filled in from reference TRBV19 and TRBJ2-7, reads DGGITQSPKYLFRKEGQNVTLSCEQNLNHDAMYWYRQDPGQGLRLIYYSQIVNDFQKGDIAEGYSVSREKKESFPLTVTSAQKNPTAFYLCASSRRTSEESKQYFGPGTRLTVT.

The chain links TRBV9 to TRBJ2-2; 10 bases align to TRBD2. CDR1 is SGDLS, CDR2 YYNGEE, per germline. This CDR3 is 17 amino acids long. V shed 3 bases, J shed 0 bases, and the junction held 5 bases outside the gene matches. This CDR3 is CASSAASGRPNTGELFF. The CDR3, as DNA: TGTGCCAGCAGCGCGGCTAGCGGGAGACCGAACACCGGGGAGCTGTTTTTT.

V is TRBV30 and J is TRBJ2-5; 7 bases map to TRBD2. V lost 3 bases, J lost 5 bases, and 6 bases stayed unmatched. This CDR3 is built from 13 residues. Germline CDR1 GTSNPN, CDR2 SVGIG (reference sequence). CDR3 protein: CAWSGDYDETQYF. CDR3 nucleotides: TGTGCCTGGAGCGGGGACTACGACGAGACCCAGTACTTC.

This chain uses TRBV28 with TRBJ2-7; 7 nucleotides match TRBD2. The germline CDR1 and CDR2 sequences are MDHEN and SYDVKM. With 7 bases clipped from V and 2 bases from J, the junction kept 11 bases outside the gene matches. This CDR3 has 15 amino acids. CDR3 DNA: TGTGCCAGCAAGCAGGGACTACTCGAAACCTACGAGCAGTACTTC. Translated: CASKQGLLETYEQYF.

This chain joins TRBV25-1 and TRBJ1-5; D remains unclear. Germline V gene lookup returns CDR1 MGHDK and CDR2 SYGVNS. The CDR3 consists of 18 residues. The V gene lost 1 base and the J gene lost 0 bases, with 16 bases spanning the gap. The CDR3 spells CASSECHRRAFSNQPQHF. The CDR3 DNA reads TGTGCCAGCAGTGAATGTCACCGAAGAGCTTTTAGCAATCAGCCCCAGCATTTT.

The J gene is TRBJ2-7, the V gene TRBV27, with TRBD2 identical over 7 bases. Trimming cost V 1 base and J 4 bases; bases outside gene matches: 7. There are 15 residues in the CDR3. CDR1 is MNHEY and CDR2 is SMNVEV in the germline V gene (reference sequence). CDR3 residues: CASSLFGGGPYEQYF. CDR3 sequence (DNA): TGTGCCAGCAGTTTATTTGGGGGGGGACCGTACGAGCAGTACTTC.

The rearrangement links TRBV19 to TRBJ2-3; 10 bases line up with TRBD1. Unmatched junction bases numbered 9, after V lost 5 bases and J lost 1 base. Germline CDR1 is LNHDA and CDR2 is SQIVND (reference sequence). The CDR3 sequence is 17 residues long. This chain's CDR3 is CASSPRQGARGTDTQYF. Here the CDR3 DNA reads TGTGCCAGTAGTCCCAGACAGGGGGCAAGAGGCACAGATACGCAGTATTTT.

This clone has only one observation. This sequence joins TRBV4-2 and TRBJ2-7; 9 nucleotides align to TRBD1. The CDR3 extends over 15 amino acids. Germline V gene lookup returns CDR1 LGHNA and CDR2 YNFKEQ. V trimming: 3 bases; J trimming: 5 bases; junction bases outside the gene matches: 8. The chain's CDR3 is CASSQGRDRAHEQYF. The CDR3 DNA sequence: TGTGCCAGCAGCCAGGGGCGGGACAGGGCCCACGAGCAGTACTTC.

The rearrangement joins TRBV19 to TRBJ2-7, with a possible D match to TRBD1 (6 bases). The germline gives CDR1 LNHDA, CDR2 SQIVND (reference sequence). V lost 3 bases, J lost 2 bases, and 14 bases lay in between. This CDR3 is 15 amino acids long. In nucleotides, the CDR3 is TGTGCCAGTAGTATGGGATGGGGGCAGCCCTACGAGCAGTACTTC. It is translated as CASSMGWGQPYEQYF.

The V gene is TRBV7-9, the J gene TRBJ2-7; 7 positions match TRBD1. Losses at the gene ends were 5 bases for V and 0 bases for J; bases not matched to a gene: 7. This CDR3 spans 15 amino acids. CDR1 and CDR2 (germline): SEHNR, FQNEAQ (reference sequence). The CDR3 coding sequence is TGTGCCAGCAGCCTAGGGGACAGCAACTCCTACGAGCAGTACTTC. Encoded protein: CASSLGDSNSYEQYF.

V is TRBV29-1 and J is TRBJ1-1; D possibly corresponds to TRBD1 (5 bases). The CDR3 runs to 15 residues. From germline, CDR1 is SQVTM and CDR2 ANQGSEA. Between the trimmed V and J ends, which lost 4 bases and 1 base, there was a span of 16 bases. CDR3 sequence reads: CSVGWWKQANTEAFF. The CDR3 nucleotides read TGCAGCGTTGGCTGGTGGAAACAGGCGAACACTGAAGCTTTCTTT.

The chain recombines TRBV19 with TRBJ2-7, with TRBD1 matching 9 bases. Germline assignment: CDR1 LNHDA and CDR2 SQIVND (reference sequence). With 6 bases clipped from V and 2 bases from J, the junction kept 11 bases outside the gene matches. This CDR3 region has 16 residues. CDR3 in DNA: TGTGCCAGTAGCCGAGACCCGGGACAGGGTACCTACGAGCAGTACTTC. This sequence encodes CASSRDPGQGTYEQYF.